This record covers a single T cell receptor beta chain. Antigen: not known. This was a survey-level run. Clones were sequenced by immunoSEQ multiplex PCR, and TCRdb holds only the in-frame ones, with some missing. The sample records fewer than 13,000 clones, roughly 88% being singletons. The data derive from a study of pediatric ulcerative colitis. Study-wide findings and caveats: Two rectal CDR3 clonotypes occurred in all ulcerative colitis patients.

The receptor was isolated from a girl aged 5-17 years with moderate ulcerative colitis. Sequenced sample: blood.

The CDR3 region has the DNA TGTGCCAGCAGTACCTACAGGGAGCTAGGCGAGACCCAGTACTTC. Amino acid sequence: CASSTYRELGETQYF. The V and J genes are TRBV28 and TRBJ2-5, with a possible D match to TRBD1 (6 bases). The CDR3 is made up of 15 amino acids. V gave up 5 bases and J gave up 5 bases, with 18 bases separating them. Germline values: CDR1 MDHEN, CDR2 SYDVKM.